These 32 T cell receptor beta chains share one sample of origin, sequenced in a study of blood T cells in healthy people across ages. The second PCR ran roughly 6 to 12 cycles with a sample-barcoded 5' primer and J-beta primers. In TCRdb, the 5' RACE reads were re-called with MiXCR into one record per CDR3 protein. The data contain fewer than 800,000 distinct CDR3 sequences, just under 25% of them singletons. The sample also formed part of further work on T cells of mothers and their children.

Sequenced: blood. The receptors here all came from a boy aged 5-17 years in good health.

The rearrangement uses TRBV4-3 and TRBJ1-3, with 7 bases lining up with TRBD1. Germline V gene lookup returns CDR1 LGHNA and CDR2 YSLEER. J gave up 0 bases and V 1 base, and 3 bases lay outside the gene matches. The CDR3 loop spans 16 amino acids. This chain's CDR3 is CASSQGGTASGNTIYF. In DNA, the CDR3 is TGCGCCAGCAGCCAAGGGGGGACAGCCTCTGGAAACACCATATATTTT.

J is TRBJ1-1 and V is TRBV7-2; a possible D gene is TRBD1 (5 bases). Per the germline V gene, CDR1 is SGHTA and CDR2 is FQGNSA. CDR3 size: 17 residues. V was cut by 5 bases and J by 3 bases, with 22 bases left in between. The DNA for the CDR3 is TGTGCCAGCAGCCCTACGACGTTGGGGCGGATGGACACTGAAGCTTTCTTT. Translation gives CASSPTTLGRMDTEAFF.

This clonotype was seen a handful of times. The chain carries TRBV10-3 and TRBJ2-7; TRBD1 might be the D (6 bases). Germline CDR1 and CDR2: ENHRY and SYGVKD. The length of the CDR3 is 15 residues. V was clipped by 2 bases and J by 0 bases, with 11 bases between them. The CDR3 sequence is CAISERTDTSYEQYF. In nucleotides, the CDR3 is TGTGCCATCAGTGAGAGGACAGATACCTCCTACGAGCAGTACTTC.

V and J are TRBV28 and TRBJ2-5; 7 bases align to TRBD1. Germline trimming cut 6 bases from V and 6 bases from J; bases unmatched to any gene: 13. The CDR3 covers 15 residues. Germline V CDR1 and CDR2: MDHEN, SYDVKM. As DNA, the CDR3 is TGTGCCAGCAGCGCTCCGGGACAGAAGCTGAAGACCCAGTACTTC. This translates into CASSAPGQKLKTQYF.

This clonotype has more than one count but fewer than ten. This chain connects TRBV28 to TRBJ2-7, with D possibly TRBD1 on 5 matching bases. The germline gives CDR1 MDHEN, CDR2 SYDVKM. The CDR3 is 14 amino acids. Trimming removed 4 bases at V and 0 bases at J, with 10 bases between. The CDR3 spells CASSSGSLSYEQYF. The CDR3 nucleotides are TGTGCCAGCAGTTCAGGGTCCCTCTCCTACGAGCAGTACTTC.

This clonotype was seen a handful of times. V usage is TRBV6-5 and J usage is TRBJ2-1; 10 bases agree with TRBD2. With V trimmed by 4 bases and J by 8 bases, 17 bases remained unmatched. From germline, CDR1 is MNHEY and CDR2 SVGAGI. This CDR3 is 18 amino acids long. DNA of the CDR3: TGTGCCAGCAGTTTCTCATCTAGGGGACTAGCGAGGTTTCATGAGCAGTTCTTC. This translates into CASSFSSRGLARFHEQFF.

The chain is built from TRBV6-2 or TRBV6-3 and TRBJ2-6, with 7 bases that match TRBD1. The ends lost 8 bases at V and 0 bases at J; junction bases unmatched: 7. Germline CDR1 MNHEY, CDR2 SVGEGT. The CDR3 runs to 16 residues. The CDR3 here is CASRDSDHSGANVLTF. The DNA for the CDR3 is TGTGCCAGCCGGGACAGTGATCACTCTGGGGCCAACGTCCTGACTTTC.

This clonotype occurred a few times. The V and J genes are TRBV3-1 and TRBJ1-2; the D is unclear. Trimming removed 0 bases at V and 3 bases at J, with 11 bases between. The CDR3 extends over 15 amino acids. Germline V gene lookup returns CDR1 LGHDT and CDR2 YNNKEL (reference sequence). The CDR3 coding sequence is TGTGCCAGCAGCCAAGATCGTCGGAGTTACTATGGCTACACCTTC. The encoded protein is CASSQDRRSYYGYTF.

The gene calls are TRBV29-1 and TRBJ2-3, with no clear D. CDR3 length equals 11 residues. Germline values: CDR1 SQVTM, CDR2 ANQGSEA. The ends were cut back, 7 bases at V and 6 bases at J, with 11 bases in the middle. The CDR3 DNA reads TGCAGCGCATTAAAGGGTGATACGCAGTATTTT. It codes for CSALKGDTQYF.

The chain is built from TRBV10-3 and TRBJ2-1, with 10 bases fitting TRBD2. Germline assignment: CDR1 ENHRY and CDR2 SYGVKD. The trim removed 10 bases at V and 4 bases at J, leaving 7 bases unmatched. The CDR3 sequence is 14 residues long. The CDR3 loop reads CATEGTSEYNEQFF. The CDR3 nucleotides are TGTGCCACCGAGGGGACTAGCGAATACAATGAGCAGTTCTTC.

This clonotype was counted a few times. This sequence joins TRBV4-1 and TRBJ2-5; tentatively, D is TRBD2 (6 bases). The CDR3 length is 17 residues. V was pared by 0 bases and J by 11 bases, with 25 bases between. Germline V gene sequence: CDR1 MGHRA, CDR2 YSYEKL. The CDR3 coding sequence is TGCGCCAGCAGCCAAGATTGGATCGACGGGAGTGCACGGGAGCAGTACTTC. Translating gives CASSQDWIDGSAREQYF.

The table lists this clonotype with a few counts. The chain is built from TRBV6-5 and TRBJ1-2, with a possible D match to TRBD1 (6 bases). The V and J ends lost 6 bases and 2 bases respectively, with 10 bases between them. CDR1 is MNHEY and CDR2 is SVGAGI in the germline V gene. The CDR3 is 13 residues long. This chain's CDR3 is CASRQGWNYGYTF. The DNA for the CDR3 is TGTGCCAGCAGACAGGGTTGGAACTATGGCTACACCTTC.

This clonotype appeared a few times. The chain links TRBV29-1 to TRBJ2-1, with D uncertain. Germline V gene data show CDR1 as SQVTM and CDR2 as ANQGSEA. The CDR3 runs 11 residues. Trimming left V 5 bases short and J 3 bases short, with 5 bases between. DNA of the CDR3: TGCAGCGTTTCCCTCTACAATGAGCAGTTCTTC. Amino acid sequence: CSVSLYNEQFF.

This chain uses TRBV11-3 with TRBJ2-1; D unclear. The tail of the sequence fits TRBJ2-7 better, so the J call may be wrong. The CDR3 consists of 13 residues. Germline V lookup: CDR1 SGHNT, CDR2 YENEEA. The CDR3 protein is CASSLAPTTEQYF. The CDR3 bases are TGTGCCAGCAGCTTAGCCCCGACAACCGAGCAGTACTTC.

This rearrangement joins TRBV6-6 to TRBJ2-5; D remains unclear. Trimming shortened V by 7 bases and J by 10 bases, and 16 bases separated the two germline ends. CDR1 and CDR2 (germline): MNHNY, SVGAGI (reference sequence). The CDR3 spans 12 residues. The DNA of the CDR3 is TGTGCCAGCACCCATGGCGCGAACGACCAGTACTTC. Protein: CASTHGANDQYF.

This clonotype was counted at least ten times. V gene TRBV24-1 combines with J gene TRBJ2-1, with TRBD2 as a possible D gene (6 bases). The V and J ends lost 9 bases and 2 bases respectively, with 7 bases between them. This CDR3 has 12 amino acids. Looked up from germline, CDR1 is KGHDR and CDR2 is SFDVKD. The CDR3 region is CATGGPYNEQFF. The CDR3 DNA is TGTGCCACCGGAGGGCCCTACAATGAGCAGTTCTTC.

The chain recombines TRBV6-6 with TRBJ1-4, with D perhaps matching TRBD1 (5 bases). The CDR3 has 12 residues. V was pared by 5 bases and J by 12 bases, with 13 bases between. Germline V lookup: CDR1 MNHNY, CDR2 SVGAGI (reference sequence). CDR3 sequence: CASSTQAGELFF. The CDR3 DNA is TGTGCCAGCAGTACACAGGCCGGCGAACTGTTTTTT.

A word on this clonotype: At one boundary the junction diverges from the germline segment, which might be a read error. The CDR3 region has the DNA TGTGCCAGCGGCCAAGAGGTAACAGATACGCAGTATTTT. Translating gives CASGQEVTDTQYF. The genes are TRBV14 and TRBJ2-3; D unclear. CDR1 is SGHDN and CDR2 is FVKESK in the germline V gene. The CDR3 sequence is 13 residues long.

J is TRBJ2-5 and V is TRBV10-3, with 9 bases matching TRBD2. Unmatched junction bases numbered 13, after V lost 2 bases and J lost 0 bases. CDR3 length: 19 amino acids. Germline lookup yields CDR1 ENHRY and CDR2 SYGVKD. The CDR3 DNA sequence: TGTGCCATCAGTGAGGGACGGCTAGCGGGGAGAGGCCACCAAGAGACCCAGTACTTC. This codes for CAISEGRLAGRGHQETQYF.

The V gene is TRBV6-1, the J gene TRBJ2-5; 7 positions agree with TRBD2. With V trimmed by 6 bases and J by 5 bases, 9 bases remained unmatched. The CDR3 has 14 amino acids. Looked up from germline, CDR1 is MNHNS and CDR2 is SASEGT. The CDR3 region has the DNA TGTGCCAGCAGGGGGGACTATCAGCTGGAGACCCAGTACTTC. It is translated as CASRGDYQLETQYF.

The chain uses TRBV20-1 and TRBJ2-1, with 7 bases that match TRBD2. V dropped 4 bases and J dropped 8; count of bases not matched to a gene: 11. The V gene's germline CDR1 is DFQATT and CDR2 SNEGSKA (reference sequence). This CDR3 region has 14 residues. CDR3 sequence reads: CSAITSLAPHEQFF. DNA of the CDR3: TGCAGTGCTATAACCTCACTAGCGCCCCATGAGCAGTTCTTC.

V is TRBV3-1 and J is TRBJ2-1, with D uncertain. The CDR3 contains 11 residues. With 1 base removed from V and 9 bases from J, the gap between germline ends came to 4 bases. Germline V gene lookup returns CDR1 LGHDT and CDR2 YNNKEL (reference sequence). CDR3 sequence reads: CASSQASEQFF. CDR3 in DNA: TGTGCCAGCAGCCAAGCCAGTGAGCAGTTCTTC.

In this sample, this clonotype turned up many times. The chain combines TRBV5-1 with TRBJ2-5; no clear D gene. This CDR3 spans 14 amino acids. V lost 2 bases and J 0 bases, leaving 8 bases between the germline ends. Germline values: CDR1 SGHRS, CDR2 YFSETQ. CDR3 nucleotides: TGCGCCAGCAGCTTTGGCCCGAACCAAGAGACCCAGTACTTC. It codes for CASSFGPNQETQYF.

This rearrangement joins TRBV20-1 to TRBJ2-1; 7 positions match TRBD2. Unmatched junction bases numbered 10, after V lost 5 bases and J lost 9 bases. This CDR3 spans 13 amino acids. CDR1 is DFQATT and CDR2 is SNEGSKA in the germline V gene (reference sequence). CDR3 amino acids: CSAFTDGEGEQFF. The CDR3 coding sequence is TGCAGTGCTTTTACGGACGGGGAGGGTGAGCAGTTCTTC.

The chain employs TRBV3-1 and TRBJ2-5; 13 nucleotides align to TRBD2. The end of the DNA fits TRBJ2-7 better, so the J call may be wrong. The CDR3 spans 15 residues. CDR1 LGHDT and CDR2 YNNKEL come from the germline V gene (reference sequence). The CDR3 protein is CASSRLAGGIYEQYF. CDR3 sequence (DNA): TGTGCCAGCAGCCGACTAGCGGGAGGTATCTACGAGCAGTACTTC.

This clonotype was seen only a few times. The CDR3 DNA sequence: TGTGCCAGCAGTTTATCGTTAGGGGGGCCCTACGAGCAGTACTTC. It codes for CASSLSLGGPYEQYF. This sequence joins TRBV27 and TRBJ2-7; D possibly uses TRBD1 or TRBD2 (6 bases each). Germline V gene data show CDR1 as MNHEY and CDR2 as SMNVEV (reference sequence). The V end lost 0 bases, the J end lost 2 bases, and 11 bases lay between the germline ends. This CDR3 comprises 15 residues.

There are a few counts of this clonotype. The chain carries TRBV6-6 and TRBJ1-4; no reliable D call. V was trimmed by 3 bases and J by 8 bases, leaving 19 bases between them. This CDR3 has 16 amino acids. Germline V gene lookup returns CDR1 MNHNY and CDR2 SVGAGI (reference sequence). This chain's CDR3 is CASSYDRDGMDEKLFF. The CDR3 coding sequence is TGTGCCAGCAGTTATGACCGCGACGGGATGGACGAAAAACTGTTTTTT.

The V call is TRBV5-1, the J call TRBJ2-1, with D possibly matching TRBD2 (6 bases). V was pared by 0 bases and J by 0 bases, with 10 bases between. The CDR3 consists of 16 residues. The V gene's germline CDR1 is SGHRS and CDR2 YFSETQ. The CDR3 nucleotides are TGCGCCAGCAGCTTGGGTGCGGGACCCTCCTACAATGAGCAGTTCTTC. Translation: CASSLGAGPSYNEQFF.

V is TRBV28 and J is TRBJ2-4; 11 positions match TRBD2. The CDR3 is 12 amino acids. V lost 4 bases, J lost 16 bases, and 6 bases stayed unmatched. Germline values: CDR1 MDHEN, CDR2 SYDVKM. The CDR3 loop reads CASSYSGTSGYF. CDR3 nucleotide sequence: TGTGCCAGCAGTTACTCCGGGACTAGCGGCTACTTC.

The genes are TRBV3-1 and TRBJ2-1; D unresolved. The CDR3 has 13 amino acids. V was trimmed by 1 base and J by 12 bases, leaving 13 bases between them. CDR1 LGHDT and CDR2 YNNKEL come from the germline V gene (reference sequence). The CDR3 loop is CASSQARLSGQFF. The CDR3 coding sequence is TGTGCCAGCAGCCAAGCCCGGCTGTCCGGGCAGTTCTTC.

In its sample, this clonotype was seen a few times. The gene calls are TRBV28 and TRBJ2-5, with 8 bases fitting TRBD1. The assigned J gene may be wrong: the sequence end matches TRBJ2-7 better. CDR1 and CDR2 from the germline V gene are MDHEN and SYDVKM. The CDR3 has 15 amino acids. CDR3 sequence reads: CASSFFGTGSYEQYF. In DNA, the CDR3 is TGTGCCAGCAGTTTTTTTGGGACAGGCTCCTACGAGCAGTACTTC.

CDR3 loop: CASSPTRGQDTQYF. In DNA form, the CDR3 reads TGTGCCAGCAGCCCCACGAGGGGGCAAGATACGCAGTATTTT. The V call is TRBV7-2, the J call TRBJ2-3, with TRBD1 identical over 7 bases. This CDR3 region has 14 residues. Looked up from germline, CDR1 is SGHTA and CDR2 is FQGNSA. V lost 5 bases and J lost 5; bases outside the gene matches: 7.